Included here is one T cell receptor beta chain sequence, with context. These data are taken from a study of liver allograft versus peripheral blood T cells. Overall study: Intrahepatic T cell receptor repertoires from transplanted livers were compared against repertoires in recipients' peripheral blood.

MiXCR, run by TCRdb on the reads, gives a single entry per CDR3 protein. The sample records about 8,300 distinct CDR3 sequences, approximately 16% being singletons. There are 13 residues in the CDR3. With 6 bases removed from V and 3 bases from J, the gap between germline ends came to 12 bases. Germline CDR1 MDHEN, CDR2 SYDVKM. The receptor comes from a human patient who had a liver transplant. The graft donor may have given rise to some T cells. The rearrangement joins TRBV28 to TRBJ2-7; no clear D. CDR3 region: CASRPHAIYEQYF. The CDR3, as DNA: TGTGCCAGCAGGCCCCACGCGATCTACGAGCAGTACTTC.